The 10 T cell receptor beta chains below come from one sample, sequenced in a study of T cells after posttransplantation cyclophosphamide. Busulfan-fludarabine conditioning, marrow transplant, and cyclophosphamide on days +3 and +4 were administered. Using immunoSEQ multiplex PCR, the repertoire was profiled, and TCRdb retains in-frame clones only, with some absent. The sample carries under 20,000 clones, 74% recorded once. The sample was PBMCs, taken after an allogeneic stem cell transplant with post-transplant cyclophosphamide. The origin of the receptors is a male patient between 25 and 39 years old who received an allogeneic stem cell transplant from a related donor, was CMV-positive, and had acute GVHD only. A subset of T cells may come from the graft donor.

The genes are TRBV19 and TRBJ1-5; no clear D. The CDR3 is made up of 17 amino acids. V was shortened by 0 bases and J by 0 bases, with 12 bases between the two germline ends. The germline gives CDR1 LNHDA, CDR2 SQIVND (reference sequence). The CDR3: CASSIDLGSYSNQPQHF. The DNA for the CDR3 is TGTGCCAGTAGTATAGATCTGGGCAGCTATAGCAATCAGCCCCAGCATTTT.

CDR3 nucleotide sequence: TGTGCCAGCAGCTTGGCCGTAGCGGGGGGATCAGATACGCAGTATTTT. It codes for CASSLAVAGGSDTQYF. This chain connects TRBV5-4 to TRBJ2-3; TRBD2 matches at 10 bases. CDR3 size: 16 residues. CDR1 SGHNT and CDR2 YYREEE come from the germline V gene (reference sequence). V lost 0 bases to trimming and J lost 4 bases; unmatched junction nucleotides: 5.

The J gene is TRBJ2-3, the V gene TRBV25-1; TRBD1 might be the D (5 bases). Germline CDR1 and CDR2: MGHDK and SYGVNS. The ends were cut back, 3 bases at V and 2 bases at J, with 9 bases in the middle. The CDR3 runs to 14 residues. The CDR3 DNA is TGTGCCAGCAGTGAGGAAGGGGTCACAGATACGCAGTATTTT. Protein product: CASSEEGVTDTQYF.

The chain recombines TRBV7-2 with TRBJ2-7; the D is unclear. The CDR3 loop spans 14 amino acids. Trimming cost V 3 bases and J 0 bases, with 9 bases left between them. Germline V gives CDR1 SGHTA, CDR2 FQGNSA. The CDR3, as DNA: TGTGCCAGCAGCTTTACGAGGATCTCCTACGAGCAGTACTTC. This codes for CASSFTRISYEQYF.

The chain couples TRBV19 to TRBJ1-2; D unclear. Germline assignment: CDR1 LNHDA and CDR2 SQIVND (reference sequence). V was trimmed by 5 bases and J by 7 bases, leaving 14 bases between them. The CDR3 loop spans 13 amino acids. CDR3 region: CASSARPQTGYTF. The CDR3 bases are TGTGCCAGTAGTGCTCGGCCACAGACTGGCTACACCTTC. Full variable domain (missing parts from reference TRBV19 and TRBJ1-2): DGGITQSPKYLFRKEGQNVTLSCEQNLNHDAMYWYRQDPGQGLRLIYYSQIVNDFQKGDIAEGYSVSREKKESFPLTVTSAQKNPTAFYLCASSARPQTGYTFGSGTRLTVV.

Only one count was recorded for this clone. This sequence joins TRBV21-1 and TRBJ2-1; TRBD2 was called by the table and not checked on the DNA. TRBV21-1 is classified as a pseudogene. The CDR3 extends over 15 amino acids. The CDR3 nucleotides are TGTGCCAGCAGCCCAGCGGGGGCCTACTACAATGAGCAGTTCTTC. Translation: CASSPAGAYYNEQFF.

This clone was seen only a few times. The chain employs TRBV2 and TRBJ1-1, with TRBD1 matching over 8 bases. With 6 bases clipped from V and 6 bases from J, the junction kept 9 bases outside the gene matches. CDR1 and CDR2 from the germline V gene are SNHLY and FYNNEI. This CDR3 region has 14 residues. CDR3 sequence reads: CASSFDRGTAEAFF. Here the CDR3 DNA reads TGTGCCAGCAGCTTTGACAGGGGCACCGCTGAAGCTTTCTTT.

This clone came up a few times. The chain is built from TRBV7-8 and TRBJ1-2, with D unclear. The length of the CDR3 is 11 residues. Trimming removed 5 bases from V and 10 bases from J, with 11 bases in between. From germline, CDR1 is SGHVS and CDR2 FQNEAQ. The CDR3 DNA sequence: TGTGCCAGCAGCCGACAATCGGTCTACACCTTC. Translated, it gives CASSRQSVYTF.

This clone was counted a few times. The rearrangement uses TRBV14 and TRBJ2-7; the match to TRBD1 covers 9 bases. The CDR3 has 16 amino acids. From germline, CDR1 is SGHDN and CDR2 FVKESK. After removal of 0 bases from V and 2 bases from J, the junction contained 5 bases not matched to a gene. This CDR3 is CASSQDRRTGAYEQYF. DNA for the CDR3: TGTGCCAGCAGCCAAGATAGGCGGACAGGGGCCTACGAGCAGTACTTC.

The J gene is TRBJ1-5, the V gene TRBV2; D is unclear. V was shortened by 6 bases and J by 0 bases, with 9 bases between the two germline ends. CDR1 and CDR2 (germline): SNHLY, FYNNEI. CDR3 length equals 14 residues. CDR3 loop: CASRNSYSNQPQHF. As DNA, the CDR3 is TGTGCCAGCAGAAACAGCTATAGCAATCAGCCCCAGCATTTT.